Shown below are 32 T cell receptor beta chains from a single sample sequenced in a study of shared clonotypes between healthy human individuals. Clones were read by immunoSEQ multiplex PCR, and TCRdb kept only the in-frame ones, dropping some. Of roughly 2.2 million clones listed, more than 80% are singletons. Sequences were obtained from naive CD4+ T cells from PBMCs. Subset denoted: CD45RA+ positively selected. The receptors originated from a man younger than 35 in good health. Some clones in this sample may be carry-over from other donors' samples.

The chain uses TRBV11-2 and TRBJ1-1; 7 nucleotides line up with TRBD1. The germline gives CDR1 SGHAT, CDR2 FQNNGV. The CDR3 is 15 residues long. V was clipped by 10 bases and J by 0 bases; unmatched bases: 11. CDR3 nucleotide sequence: TGTGCCACGGAAAACAGGGGTACTATGAACACTGAAGCTTTCTTT. Its translation is CATENRGTMNTEAFF.

The chain links TRBV28 to TRBJ2-3; D gene ambiguous. The CDR3 loop spans 14 amino acids. CDR1 MDHEN and CDR2 SYDVKM come from the germline V gene. V was shortened by 7 bases and J by 9 bases, with 20 bases between the two germline ends. CDR3 loop: CASTSGTRAATQYF. The DNA for the CDR3 is TGTGCCAGCACTTCTGGTACTCGGGCAGCAACGCAGTATTTT.

The rearrangement joins TRBV21-1 to TRBJ2-7; the listed D gene, TRBD1, was not tested against the DNA. TRBV21-1 is annotated as a pseudogene. This CDR3 is built from 16 residues. The CDR3 reads CASSKGLPSGVHEQYF. The CDR3 DNA follows: TGTGCCAGCAGCAAAGGCCTCCCCTCAGGGGTCCACGAGCAGTACTTC.

This clone has just a few counts. This sample includes further DNA sequences coding for the same CDR3. The chain links TRBV28 to TRBJ1-2; D remains unclear. CDR1 and CDR2 (germline): MDHEN, SYDVKM. Trimming stripped 6 bases from V and 1 base from J, with 9 bases between. CDR3 length equals 13 residues. The CDR3 protein is CASRGGINYGYTF. CDR3 coding DNA: TGTGCCAGCAGGGGAGGAATTAACTATGGCTACACCTTC.

The rearrangement joins TRBV5-1 to TRBJ2-1; D is unclear. CDR1 and CDR2 from the germline V gene are SGHRS and YFSETQ. This CDR3 has 16 amino acids. Deletions cut 4 bases from V and 1 base from J, with 15 bases between. The CDR3 DNA is TGCGCCAGCAGCCCCGCTTCTCTTGGGTCCTACAATGAGCAGTTCTTC. Translation: CASSPASLGSYNEQFF.

The CDR3 sequence is CASRDFTYEQYF. For the CDR3, the DNA is TGTGCCAGCAGGGATTTTACCTACGAGCAGTACTTC. This chain joins TRBV6-1 and TRBJ2-7; D unclear. V gave up 6 bases and J gave up 2 bases, with 8 bases separating them. From germline, CDR1 is MNHNS and CDR2 SASEGT. This CDR3 contains 12 residues.

The chain has TRBV5-1 and TRBJ1-2, with 12 positions matching TRBD1. V trimming: 4 bases; J trimming: 5 bases; junction bases outside the gene matches: 12. The CDR3 runs 17 residues. CDR1 SGHRS and CDR2 YFSETQ come from the germline V gene. CDR3 in amino acids: CASSANPGTGGRYGYTF. The CDR3 DNA follows: TGCGCCAGCAGCGCCAATCCCGGGACAGGGGGCAGGTATGGCTACACCTTC.

J is TRBJ1-2 and V is TRBV28; D gene uncertain. Trimming removed 4 bases at V and 0 bases at J, with 12 bases between. This CDR3 region has 15 residues. Germline V gene data show CDR1 as MDHEN and CDR2 as SYDVKM. The CDR3 region has the DNA TGTGCCAGCAGTTCTCCCGGGGAAACTAACTATGGCTACACCTTC. This encodes CASSSPGETNYGYTF.

To note about this clone: Other nucleotide sequences in the sample specify the same CDR3. The rearrangement joins TRBV6-5 to TRBJ1-2; 8 nucleotides line up with TRBD1. The V and J ends lost 6 bases and 6 bases, in that order; junction bases with no gene match: 0. The CDR3 has 11 residues. Germline CDR1 MNHEY, CDR2 SVGAGI. Written as DNA, the CDR3 is TGTGCCAGCAGGACAGGGGATGGCTACACCTTC. Translating it yields CASRTGDGYTF.

The gene calls are TRBV5-5 and TRBJ1-2; TRBD1 aligns across 7 bases. Germline assignment: CDR1 SGHKS and CDR2 YYEKEE (reference sequence). J lost 8 bases, V lost 4 bases, and 8 bases had no gene match. The CDR3 has 13 amino acids. The CDR3, as DNA: TGTGCCAGCAGCGGCGGAGGGGGCGAGGGCTACACCTTC. It translates to CASSGGGGEGYTF. The whole variable domain, filled in from reference TRBV5-5 and TRBJ1-2, reads DAGVTQSPTHLIKTRGQQVTLRCSPISGHKSVSWYQQVLGQGPQFIFQYYEKEERGRGNFPDRFSARQFPNYSSELNVNALLLGDSALYLCASSGGGGEGYTFGSGTRLTVV.

This clone was counted a few times. Other DNA sequences in this specimen translate into the identical CDR3. The rearrangement uses TRBV20-1 and TRBJ2-2, with unresolved D. V lost 5 bases and J 6 bases, leaving 7 bases between the germline ends. Germline CDR1 and CDR2: DFQATT and SNEGSKA (reference sequence). The CDR3 consists of 11 residues. The CDR3 nucleotides read TGCAGTGCTTCAGGATCCGGGGAGCTGTTTTTT. Translated: CSASGSGELFF.

The DNA of the CDR3 is TGTGCCAGCAGCTTAGGTGCAGGGGGCAAGCATTTT. Translating it yields CASSLGAGGKHF. The chain joins TRBV7-9 to TRBJ1-5, with 8 bases aligning to TRBD1. This CDR3 has 12 residues. Germline CDR1 and CDR2: SEHNR and FQNEAQ (reference sequence). Trimming at V came to 1 base and at J to 14 bases, leaving 4 bases not matched to a gene. Together with reference TRBV7-9 and TRBJ1-5, the CDR3 gives the full variable domain: DTGVSQNPRHKITKRGQNVTFRCDPISEHNRLYWYRQTLGQGPEFLTYFQNEAQLEKSRLLSDRFSAERPKGSFSTLEIQRTEQGDSAMYLCASSLGAGGKHFGDGTRLSIL.

J is TRBJ2-3 and V is TRBV28, with a tentative D call TRBD2 (6 bases). Deletions cut 5 bases from V and 3 bases from J, with 18 bases between. Germline V gene sequence: CDR1 MDHEN, CDR2 SYDVKM. The CDR3 sequence is 16 residues long. DNA for the CDR3: TGTGCCAGCAGTGCCCTGGGCGGCCGGGAGACAGATACGCAGTATTTT. This sequence encodes CASSALGGRETDTQYF.

The chain combines TRBV7-9 with TRBJ2-2; TRBD2 aligns across 11 bases. This CDR3 is built from 16 residues. Germline-derived CDR1 and CDR2 are SEHNR and FQNEAQ (reference sequence). V lost 3 bases to trimming and J lost 4 bases; unmatched junction nucleotides: 4. The CDR3 DNA reads as TGTGCCAGCAGCTTGTTAGGGACTAGCGGCACCGGGGAGCTGTTTTTT. It encodes CASSLLGTSGTGELFF.

The chain uses TRBV29-1 and TRBJ2-4, with 10 bases lining up with TRBD1. V trimming: 6 bases; J trimming: 1 base; junction bases outside the gene matches: 15. This CDR3 has 18 residues. Germline values: CDR1 SQVTM, CDR2 ANQGSEA. As DNA, the CDR3 is TGCAGCGTGCGTGGCATGACAGGGGGCGTCGGTGCCAAAAACATTCAGTACTTC. Translated: CSVRGMTGGVGAKNIQYF.

V is TRBV19 and J is TRBJ2-7; 10 bases line up with TRBD1. Germline CDR1 and CDR2: LNHDA and SQIVND (reference sequence). The CDR3 consists of 13 residues. With V trimmed by 5 bases and J by 10 bases, 8 bases remained unmatched. The CDR3 sequence is CASSPAGQGIQYF. DNA for the CDR3: TGTGCCAGTAGTCCGGCGGGACAGGGGATACAGTACTTC.

The rearrangement joins TRBV12-2 to TRBJ2-7; the D call of TRBD1 is as the table states it, not checked on the DNA. TRBV12-2 is reported as a pseudogene. The CDR3 runs to 17 residues. The CDR3 loop reads CASRLASTGTGLFGGDF. The DNA for the CDR3 is TGTGCAAGTCGCTTAGCCTCGACTGGGACAGGACTATTTGGGGGCGACTTC.

The chain is built from TRBV28 and TRBJ2-2; D tentatively fits TRBD1 or TRBD2 (5 bases each). The V gene lost 1 base and the J gene lost 5 bases, with 26 bases spanning the gap. The CDR3 length is 20 residues. Per the germline V gene, CDR1 is MDHEN and CDR2 is SYDVKM. The CDR3: CASSLFAWGRITEGTGELFF. Written as DNA, the CDR3 is TGTGCCAGCAGTTTATTTGCGTGGGGGAGAATAACAGAGGGGACCGGGGAGCTGTTTTTT.

The rearrangement uses TRBV15 and TRBJ2-7, with D unclear. The CDR3 is 15 residues long. Per the germline V gene, CDR1 is LNHNV and CDR2 is YYDKDF (reference sequence). Trimming removed 0 bases at V and 0 bases at J, with 9 bases between. The CDR3 DNA is TGTGCCACCAGCAGAGAGACAACTTACTCCTACGAGCAGTACTTC. It is translated as CATSRETTYSYEQYF.

As to this clone: One end of the junction does not line up with germline, which may come from a read error. The chain uses TRBV27 and TRBJ2-7; TRBD1 might be the D (6 bases). Germline V lookup: CDR1 MNHEY, CDR2 SMNVEV (reference sequence). The CDR3 is made up of 13 amino acids. The CDR3 DNA reads as TGTGCCAGCAGTTTATCCAGGGGCAGCACGGAGGACTTC. Amino acids: CASSLSRGSTEDF.

This chain links TRBV9 with TRBJ2-7; 9 bases agree with TRBD1. The J segment lost 0 bases and the V segment lost 0 bases, leaving 4 bases of the junction unmatched. The CDR3 loop spans 16 amino acids. Per germline, CDR1 SGDLS and CDR2 YYNGEE. Here the CDR3 DNA reads TGTGCCAGCAGCGTAGCAGGGACAGGGAACTCCTACGAGCAGTACTTC. Amino acids: CASSVAGTGNSYEQYF.

The genes are TRBV6-1 and TRBJ1-2; 7 nucleotides align to TRBD1. Losses at the gene ends were 2 bases for V and 7 bases for J; bases not matched to a gene: 7. The germline gives CDR1 MNHNS, CDR2 SASEGT. The CDR3 runs 14 residues. CDR3: CASSEQDRSSGYTF. As DNA, the CDR3 is TGTGCCAGCAGTGAACAGGACAGGTCCTCTGGCTACACCTTC.

This sequence joins TRBV12-2 and TRBJ2-7; the DNA was not compared with TRBD1, the D call given in the table. TRBV12-2 is an annotated pseudogene. This CDR3 has 15 residues. CDR3 bases: TGTGCAAGTCGCTTAGGAGGGGACAGGGGTTACGAGCAGTACTTC. Translation gives CASRLGGDRGYEQYF.

As for this clone: Other nucleotide sequences from this sample produce the same CDR3. The rearrangement links TRBV5-1 to TRBJ2-7; D is possibly TRBD2 (6 bases). Trimming took off 0 bases at V and 2 bases at J, with 9 bases between the two ends. The germline CDR1 and CDR2 sequences are SGHRS and YFSETQ. The CDR3 runs 14 residues. The DNA for the CDR3 is TGCGCCAGCAGCTTGGCCGGGGGAACCTACGAGCAGTACTTC. It encodes CASSLAGGTYEQYF. Based on the CDR3 plus reference TRBV5-1 and TRBJ2-7, the full variable domain is KAGVTQTPRYLIKTRGQQVTLSCSPISGHRSVSWYQQTPGQGLQFLFEYFSETQRNKGNFPGRFSGRQFSNSRSEMNVSTLELGDSALYLCASSLAGGTYEQYFGPGTRLTVT.

This chain uses TRBV5-1 with TRBJ2-2; TRBD1 aligns across 7 bases. The V gene's germline CDR1 is SGHRS and CDR2 YFSETQ. The CDR3 contains 16 residues. V shed 0 bases and J 2 bases; nucleotides not matched to a gene: 4. The CDR3 bases are TGCGCCAGCAGCTTGGGGTACAGGGGTAACACCGGGGAGCTGTTTTTT. Amino acids: CASSLGYRGNTGELFF.

This rearrangement joins TRBV19 to TRBJ2-2; D not resolved. Germline CDR1 reads LNHDA; CDR2 reads SQIVND (reference sequence). Trimming pared 3 bases from V and 4 bases from J, leaving 9 bases between. CDR3 length: 14 residues. The CDR3 protein is CASSMPGGTGELFF. The DNA of the CDR3 is TGTGCCAGTAGTATGCCCGGCGGCACCGGGGAGCTGTTTTTT.

This chain uses TRBV29-1 with TRBJ2-6; D is tentatively TRBD1 or TRBD2 (6 bases each). The CDR3 sequence is 21 residues long. From germline, CDR1 is SQVTM and CDR2 ANQGSEA. V was cut by 2 bases and J by 4 bases, with 30 bases left in between. DNA for the CDR3: TGCAGCGTTGAATTAGGCGCAAGGGGACAAAGGAGGGGAACCGGGGCCAACGTCCTGACTTTC. Translation: CSVELGARGQRRGTGANVLTF.

The gene calls are TRBV18 and TRBJ2-5, with 10 bases fitting TRBD2. The CDR3 is 17 amino acids. From germline, CDR1 is KGHSH and CDR2 LQKENI. The V and J ends lost 2 bases and 5 bases, in that order; junction bases with no gene match: 11. CDR3 loop: CASSPKSLAGVLETQYF. The CDR3 nucleotides read TGTGCCAGCTCACCAAAGTCTCTAGCGGGAGTTTTGGAGACCCAGTACTTC. The full variable domain, in which reference TRBV18 and TRBJ2-5 provide the parts outside the CDR3, is NAGVMQNPRHLVRRRGQEARLRCSPMKGHSHVYWYRQLPEEGLKFMVYLQKENIIDESGMPKERFSAEFPKEGPSILRIQQVVRGDSAAYFCASSPKSLAGVLETQYFGPGTRLLVL.

About this clone itself: This sample also contains other DNA sequences that code for the same CDR3. This sequence joins TRBV6-6 and TRBJ1-1, with TRBD1 as a possible D gene (6 bases). The germline V and J ends were trimmed by 2 bases and 0 bases, with 7 bases remaining between them. CDR3 size: 14 residues. Germline loops: CDR1 MNHNY, CDR2 SVGAGI (reference sequence). The chain's CDR3 is CASSYGGLNTEAFF. DNA for the CDR3: TGTGCCAGCAGTTACGGGGGCCTGAACACTGAAGCTTTCTTT.

The chain carries TRBV7-9 and TRBJ2-1; 11 bases align to TRBD2. This CDR3 has 19 residues. After removal of 4 bases from V and 3 bases from J, the junction contained 14 bases not matched to a gene. Germline V gives CDR1 SEHNR, CDR2 FQNEAQ (reference sequence). CDR3 DNA: TGTGCCAGCAGCTCCTTCGGGGCTAGCGGGAGGAAGGTCTACAATGAGCAGTTCTTC. Translation: CASSSFGASGRKVYNEQFF.

The chain links TRBV7-9 to TRBJ2-1; 7 nucleotides agree with TRBD1. Losses at the gene ends were 2 bases for V and 8 bases for J; bases not matched to a gene: 15. CDR3 length equals 17 residues. From germline, CDR1 is SEHNR and CDR2 FQNEAQ (reference sequence). This chain's CDR3 is CASSLIWAGTETYEQFF. Written as DNA, the CDR3 is TGTGCCAGCAGCTTAATTTGGGCCGGGACAGAGACCTATGAGCAGTTCTTC.

CDR3 coding DNA: TGTGCCAGCAGCTTACTACCGCAGGGACAAGAGACCCAGTACTTC. Encoded protein: CASSLLPQGQETQYF. V is TRBV7-2 and J is TRBJ2-5; TRBD1 might be the D (5 bases). Trimming stripped 2 bases from V and 2 bases from J, with 12 bases between. CDR3 length: 15 amino acids. Germline CDR1 is SGHTA and CDR2 is FQGNSA.